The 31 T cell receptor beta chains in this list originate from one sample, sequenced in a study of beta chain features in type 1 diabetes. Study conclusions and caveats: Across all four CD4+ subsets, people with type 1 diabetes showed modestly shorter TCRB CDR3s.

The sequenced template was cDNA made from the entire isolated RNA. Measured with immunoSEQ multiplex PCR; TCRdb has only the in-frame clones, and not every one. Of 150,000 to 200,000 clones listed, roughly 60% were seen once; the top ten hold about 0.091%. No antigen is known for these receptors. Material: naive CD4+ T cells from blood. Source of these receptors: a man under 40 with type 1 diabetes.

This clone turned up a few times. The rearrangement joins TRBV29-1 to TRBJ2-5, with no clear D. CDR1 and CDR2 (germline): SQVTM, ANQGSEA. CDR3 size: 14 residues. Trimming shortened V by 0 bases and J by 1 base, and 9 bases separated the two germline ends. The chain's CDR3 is CSVEDSASQETQYF. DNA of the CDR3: TGCAGCGTTGAAGATAGTGCCAGCCAAGAGACCCAGTACTTC.

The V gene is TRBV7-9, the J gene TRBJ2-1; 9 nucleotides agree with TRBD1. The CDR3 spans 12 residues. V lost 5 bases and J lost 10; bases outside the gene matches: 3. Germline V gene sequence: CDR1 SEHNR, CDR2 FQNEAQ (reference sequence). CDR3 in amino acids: CASSPGTGEQFF. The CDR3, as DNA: TGTGCCAGCAGCCCTGGGACAGGGGAGCAGTTCTTC.

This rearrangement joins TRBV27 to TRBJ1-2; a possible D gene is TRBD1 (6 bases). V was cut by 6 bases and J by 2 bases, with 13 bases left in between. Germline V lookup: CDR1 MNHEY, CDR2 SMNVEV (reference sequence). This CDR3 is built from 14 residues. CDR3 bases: TGTGCCAGCAGCCGACAGACAGGAAACTATGGCTACACCTTC. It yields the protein CASSRQTGNYGYTF.

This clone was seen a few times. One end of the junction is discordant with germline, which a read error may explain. Written as DNA, the CDR3 is TGTGCTAGCAGCTCAGGAAGCAGGGTGAATGAGCAGTTCTTC. This codes for CASSSGSRVNEQFF. The chain recombines TRBV7-7 with TRBJ2-1, with a possible D match to TRBD1 (5 bases). The germline gives CDR1 SSHAT, CDR2 FNYEAQ (reference sequence). The CDR3 covers 14 residues.

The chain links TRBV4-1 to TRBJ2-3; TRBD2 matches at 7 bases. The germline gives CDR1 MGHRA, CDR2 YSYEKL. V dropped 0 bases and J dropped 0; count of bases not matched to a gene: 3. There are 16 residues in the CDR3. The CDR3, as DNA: TGCGCCAGCAGCCAAGATCGGACTAGAAGCACAGATACGCAGTATTTT. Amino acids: CASSQDRTRSTDTQYF.

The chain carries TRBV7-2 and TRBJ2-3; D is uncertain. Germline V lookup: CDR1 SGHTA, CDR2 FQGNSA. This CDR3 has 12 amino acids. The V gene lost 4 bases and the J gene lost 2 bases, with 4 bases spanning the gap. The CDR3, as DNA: TGTGCCAGCAGCTATTACACAGATACGCAGTATTTT. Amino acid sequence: CASSYYTDTQYF. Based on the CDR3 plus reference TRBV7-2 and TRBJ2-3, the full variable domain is GAGVSQSPSNKVTEKGKDVELRCDPISGHTALYWYRQSLGQGLEFLIYFQGNSAPDKSGLPSDRFSAERTGGSVSTLTIQRTQQEDSAVYLCASSYYTDTQYFGPGTRLTVL.

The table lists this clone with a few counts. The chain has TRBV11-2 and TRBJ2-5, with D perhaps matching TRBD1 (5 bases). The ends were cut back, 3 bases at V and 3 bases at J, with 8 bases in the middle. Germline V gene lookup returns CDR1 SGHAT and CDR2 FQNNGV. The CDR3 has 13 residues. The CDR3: CASSLSREETQYF. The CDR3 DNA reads TGTGCCAGCAGCTTGTCCAGGGAAGAGACCCAGTACTTC.

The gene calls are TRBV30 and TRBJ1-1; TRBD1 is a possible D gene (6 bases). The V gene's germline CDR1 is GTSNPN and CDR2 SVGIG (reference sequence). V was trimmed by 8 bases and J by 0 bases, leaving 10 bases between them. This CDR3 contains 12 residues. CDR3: CARGQLNTEAFF. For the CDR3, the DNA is TGTGCCAGAGGACAGTTGAACACTGAAGCTTTCTTT.

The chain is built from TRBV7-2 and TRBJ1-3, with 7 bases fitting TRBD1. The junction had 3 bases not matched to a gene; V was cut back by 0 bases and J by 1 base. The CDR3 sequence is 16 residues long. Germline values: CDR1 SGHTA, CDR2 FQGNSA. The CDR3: CASSLALTGSGNTIYF. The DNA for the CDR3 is TGTGCCAGCAGCTTAGCGCTGACAGGGTCTGGAAACACCATATATTTT.

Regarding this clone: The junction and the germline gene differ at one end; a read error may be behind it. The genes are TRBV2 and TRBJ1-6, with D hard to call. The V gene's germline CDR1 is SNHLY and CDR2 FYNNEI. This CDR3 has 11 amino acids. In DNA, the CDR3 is TGTGCCAGCAGTTTGAATTCACCCCTCCATTTT. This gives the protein CASSLNSPLHF.

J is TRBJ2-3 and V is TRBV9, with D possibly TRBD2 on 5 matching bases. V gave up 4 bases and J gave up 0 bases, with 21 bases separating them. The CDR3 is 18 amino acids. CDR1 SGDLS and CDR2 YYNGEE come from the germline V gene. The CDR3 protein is CASSPTRQERWSTDTQYF. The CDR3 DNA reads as TGTGCCAGCAGCCCCACTAGGCAGGAGCGGTGGAGCACAGATACGCAGTATTTT. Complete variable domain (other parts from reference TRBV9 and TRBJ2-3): DSGVTQTPKHLITATGQRVTLRCSPRSGDLSVYWYQQSLDQGLQFLIQYYNGEERAKGNILERFSAQQFPDLHSELNLSSLELGDSALYFCASSPTRQERWSTDTQYFGPGTRLTVL.

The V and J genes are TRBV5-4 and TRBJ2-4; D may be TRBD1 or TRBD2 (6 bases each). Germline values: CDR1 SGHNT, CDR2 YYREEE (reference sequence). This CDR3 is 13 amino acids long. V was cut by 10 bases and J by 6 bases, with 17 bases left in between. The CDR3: CAAGSDSGNIQYF. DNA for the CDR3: TGTGCCGCGGGGTCGGACAGCGGAAACATTCAGTACTTC. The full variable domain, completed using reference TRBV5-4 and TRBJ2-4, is ETGVTQSPTHLIKTRGQQVTLRCSSQSGHNTVSWYQQALGQGPQFIFQYYREEENGRGNFPPRFSGLQFPNYSSELNVNALELDDSALYLCAAGSDSGNIQYFGAGTRLSVL.

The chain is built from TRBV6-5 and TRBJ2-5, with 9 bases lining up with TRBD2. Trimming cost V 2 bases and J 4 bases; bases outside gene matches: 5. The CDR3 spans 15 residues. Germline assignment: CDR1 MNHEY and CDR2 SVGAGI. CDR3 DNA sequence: TGTGCCAGCAGTTACGGCGGGGGGGCCGGAGAGACCCAGTACTTC. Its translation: CASSYGGGAGETQYF.

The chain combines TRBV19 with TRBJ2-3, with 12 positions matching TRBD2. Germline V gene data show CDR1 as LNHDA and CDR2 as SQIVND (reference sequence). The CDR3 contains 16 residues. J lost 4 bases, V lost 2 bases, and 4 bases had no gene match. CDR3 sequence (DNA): TGTGCCAGTAGTATACTAGCGGGGGGGCCCGCAGATACGCAGTATTTT. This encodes CASSILAGGPADTQYF. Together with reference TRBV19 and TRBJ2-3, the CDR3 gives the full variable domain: DGGITQSPKYLFRKEGQNVTLSCEQNLNHDAMYWYRQDPGQGLRLIYYSQIVNDFQKGDIAEGYSVSREKKESFPLTVTSAQKNPTAFYLCASSILAGGPADTQYFGPGTRLTVL.

The CDR3 region is CASSLHNEQFF. CDR3 coding DNA: TGCGCCAGCAGCTTACACAATGAGCAGTTCTTC. This chain uses TRBV5-1 with TRBJ2-1; no reliable D call. The germline gives CDR1 SGHRS, CDR2 YFSETQ. V was shortened by 2 bases and J by 5 bases, with 2 bases between the two germline ends. The CDR3 contains 11 residues.

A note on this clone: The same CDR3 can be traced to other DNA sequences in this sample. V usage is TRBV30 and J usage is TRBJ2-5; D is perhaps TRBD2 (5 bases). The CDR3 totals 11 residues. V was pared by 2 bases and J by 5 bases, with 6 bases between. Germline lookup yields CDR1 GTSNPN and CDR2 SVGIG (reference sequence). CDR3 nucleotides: TGTGCCTGGAGTTCGGGGGAGACCCAGTACTTC. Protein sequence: CAWSSGETQYF.

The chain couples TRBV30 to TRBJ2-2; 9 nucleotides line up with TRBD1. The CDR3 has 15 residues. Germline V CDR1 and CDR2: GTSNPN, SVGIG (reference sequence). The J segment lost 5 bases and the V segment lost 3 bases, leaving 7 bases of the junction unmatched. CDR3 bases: TGTGCCTGGAGGCCGGGACAGGGAAGTACCGGGGAGCTGTTTTTT. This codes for CAWRPGQGSTGELFF. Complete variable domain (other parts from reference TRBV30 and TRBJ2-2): SQTIHQWPATLVQPVGSPLSLECTVEGTSNPNLYWYRQAAGRGLQLLFYSVGIGQISSEVPQNLSASRPQDRQFILSSKKLLLSDSGFYLCAWRPGQGSTGELFFGEGSRLTVL.

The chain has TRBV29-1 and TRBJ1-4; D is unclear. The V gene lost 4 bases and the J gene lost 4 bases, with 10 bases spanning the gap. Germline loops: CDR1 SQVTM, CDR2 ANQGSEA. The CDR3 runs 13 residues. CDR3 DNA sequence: TGCAGCGTTGCTGATCGCAGTAATGAAAAACTGTTTTTT. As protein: CSVADRSNEKLFF.

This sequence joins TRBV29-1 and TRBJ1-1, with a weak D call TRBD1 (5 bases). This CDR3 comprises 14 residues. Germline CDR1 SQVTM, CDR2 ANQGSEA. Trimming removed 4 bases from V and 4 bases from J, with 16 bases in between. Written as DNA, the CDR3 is TGCAGCGTTGTTATCCCCGAAAGGGGCACTGAAGCTTTCTTT. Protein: CSVVIPERGTEAFF.

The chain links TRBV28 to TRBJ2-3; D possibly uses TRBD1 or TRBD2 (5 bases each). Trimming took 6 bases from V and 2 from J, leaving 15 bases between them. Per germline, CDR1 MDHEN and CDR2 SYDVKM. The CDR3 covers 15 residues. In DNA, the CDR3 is TGTGCCAGCAGCTCCGGGACCGACCTCACAGATACGCAGTATTTT. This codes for CASSSGTDLTDTQYF.

The CDR3 DNA is TGTGCCAGCAGTGGAGCGGCAGGGGGCCGTGTGGAGACCCAGTACTTC. Protein: CASSGAAGGRVETQYF. V and J are TRBV2 and TRBJ2-5, with 8 nucleotides matching TRBD1. This CDR3 contains 16 residues. Germline V gene lookup returns CDR1 SNHLY and CDR2 FYNNEI. Losses at the gene ends were 4 bases for V and 5 bases for J; bases not matched to a gene: 12.

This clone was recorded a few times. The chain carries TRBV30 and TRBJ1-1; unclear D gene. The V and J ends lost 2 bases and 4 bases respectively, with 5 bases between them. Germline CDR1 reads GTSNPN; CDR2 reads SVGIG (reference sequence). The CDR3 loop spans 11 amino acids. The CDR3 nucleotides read TGTGCCTGGAGTCGGCGCACTGAAGCTTTCTTT. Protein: CAWSRRTEAFF.

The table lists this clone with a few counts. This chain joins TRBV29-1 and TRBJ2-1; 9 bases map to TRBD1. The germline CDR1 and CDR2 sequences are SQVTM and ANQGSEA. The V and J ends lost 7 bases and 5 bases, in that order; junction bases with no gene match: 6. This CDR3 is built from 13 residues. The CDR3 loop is CSASTGGHNEQFF. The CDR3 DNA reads TGCAGCGCTTCGACAGGGGGGCACAATGAGCAGTTCTTC.

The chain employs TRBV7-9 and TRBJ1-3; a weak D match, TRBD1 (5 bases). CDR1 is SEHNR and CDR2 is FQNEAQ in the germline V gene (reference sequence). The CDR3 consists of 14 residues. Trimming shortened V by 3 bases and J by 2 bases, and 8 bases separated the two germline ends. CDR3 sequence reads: CASSFGTTGNTIYF. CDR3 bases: TGTGCCAGCAGCTTCGGGACTACTGGAAACACCATATATTTT. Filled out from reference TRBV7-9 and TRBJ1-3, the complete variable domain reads DTGVSQNPRHKITKRGQNVTFRCDPISEHNRLYWYRQTLGQGPEFLTYFQNEAQLEKSRLLSDRFSAERPKGSFSTLEIQRTEQGDSAMYLCASSFGTTGNTIYFGEGSWLTVV.

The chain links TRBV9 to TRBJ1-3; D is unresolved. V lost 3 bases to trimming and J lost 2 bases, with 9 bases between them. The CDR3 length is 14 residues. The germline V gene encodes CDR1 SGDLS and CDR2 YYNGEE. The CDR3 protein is CASSAADTGNTIYF. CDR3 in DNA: TGTGCCAGCAGCGCAGCTGACACTGGAAACACCATATATTTT.

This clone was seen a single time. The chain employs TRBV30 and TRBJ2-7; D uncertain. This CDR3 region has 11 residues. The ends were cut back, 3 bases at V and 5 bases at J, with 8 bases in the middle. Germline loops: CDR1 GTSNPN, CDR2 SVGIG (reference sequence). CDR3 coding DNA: TGTGCCTGGAGCAGACAAGACGAGCAGTACTTC. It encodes CAWSRQDEQYF. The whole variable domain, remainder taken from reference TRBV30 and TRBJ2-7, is SQTIHQWPATLVQPVGSPLSLECTVEGTSNPNLYWYRQAAGRGLQLLFYSVGIGQISSEVPQNLSASRPQDRQFILSSKKLLLSDSGFYLCAWSRQDEQYFGPGTRLTVT.

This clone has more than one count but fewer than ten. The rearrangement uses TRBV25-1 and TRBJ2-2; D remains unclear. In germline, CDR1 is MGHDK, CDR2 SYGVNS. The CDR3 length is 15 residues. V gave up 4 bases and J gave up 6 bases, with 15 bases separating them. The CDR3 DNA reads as TGTGCCAGCAGTGGAGGCCCTGGTAACGCCGGGGAGCTGTTTTTT. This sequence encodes CASSGGPGNAGELFF. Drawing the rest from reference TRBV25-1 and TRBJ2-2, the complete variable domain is EADIYQTPRYLVIGTGKKITLECSQTMGHDKMYWYQQDPGMELHLIHYSYGVNSTEKGDLSSESTVSRIRTEHFPLTLESARPSHTSQYLCASSGGPGNAGELFFGEGSRLTVL.

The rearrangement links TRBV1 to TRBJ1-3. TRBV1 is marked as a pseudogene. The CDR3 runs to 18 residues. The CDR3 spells CTSSQDLEAARSGNTIYF. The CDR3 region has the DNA TGCACCAGCAGCCAAGATCTTGAAGCAGCGAGATCTGGAAACACCATATATTTT.

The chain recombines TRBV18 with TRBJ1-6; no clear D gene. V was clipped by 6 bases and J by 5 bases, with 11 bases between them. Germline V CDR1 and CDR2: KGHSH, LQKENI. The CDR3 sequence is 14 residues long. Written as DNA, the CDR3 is TGTGCCAGCTCGCCCGGCGGGAATAATTCACCCCTCCACTTT. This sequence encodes CASSPGGNNSPLHF.

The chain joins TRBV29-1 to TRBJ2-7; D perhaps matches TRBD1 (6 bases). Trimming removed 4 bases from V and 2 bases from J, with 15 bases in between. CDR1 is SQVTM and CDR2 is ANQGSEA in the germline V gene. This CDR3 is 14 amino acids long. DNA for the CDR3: TGCAGCGTTGTTGAACAGGGCCCCCCCTACGAGCAGTACTTC. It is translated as CSVVEQGPPYEQYF.

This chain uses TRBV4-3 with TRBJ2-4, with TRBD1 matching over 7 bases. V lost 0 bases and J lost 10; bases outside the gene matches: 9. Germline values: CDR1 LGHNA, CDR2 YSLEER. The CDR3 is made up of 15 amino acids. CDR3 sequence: CASSQDTGQRGIQYF. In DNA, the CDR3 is TGCGCCAGCAGCCAAGATACGGGACAGAGAGGGATTCAGTACTTC.